Listed here are 6 T cell receptor beta chains from one sample, sequenced in a study of blood T cell repertoires in COVID-19. This table comes from immunoSEQ multiplex PCR, and its TCRdb copy is limited to in-frame clones, with some not included. Of about 140,000 clones in the sample, roughly 82% were seen once. The source material was peripheral blood. Receptors were obtained from an elderly man with acute or convalescent COVID-19.

Only one count was recorded for this clone. This chain connects TRBV13 to TRBJ2-3; TRBD2 aligns across 7 bases. This CDR3 has 15 residues. CDR1 and CDR2 (germline): PRHDT, FYEKMQ (reference sequence). V was clipped by 2 bases and J by 6 bases; unmatched bases: 8. The CDR3 protein is CASSLFRGDDDTQYF. The CDR3 coding sequence is TGTGCCAGCAGCTTATTTCGGGGGGATGATGATACGCAGTATTTT.

The count of this clone is one. The chain combines TRBV7-2 with TRBJ1-5; 7 positions match TRBD1. The CDR3 has 17 amino acids. The germline V gene has CDR1 SGHTA and CDR2 FQGNSA. V lost 2 bases to trimming and J lost 4 bases; unmatched junction nucleotides: 11. For the CDR3, the DNA is TGTGCCAGCAGCTTAATAGGCACAGGGGCAGCGAATCAGCCCCAGCATTTT. As protein: CASSLIGTGAANQPQHF.

This chain uses TRBV7-2 with TRBJ1-5; no definite D call. In germline, CDR1 is SGHTA, CDR2 FQGNSA. The CDR3 extends over 13 amino acids. V lost 3 bases and J 4 bases, leaving 7 bases between the germline ends. DNA of the CDR3: TGTGCCAGCAGCTTCTACCTGAATCAGCCCCAGCATTTT. As protein: CASSFYLNQPQHF.

This rearrangement joins TRBV9 to TRBJ2-5; TRBD2 matches at 11 bases. Germline V CDR1 and CDR2: SGDLS, YYNGEE. With V trimmed by 4 bases and J by 5 bases, 4 bases remained unmatched. The CDR3 contains 14 residues. For the CDR3, the DNA is TGTGCCAGCAGCCCCGGGACTAGCGGCGAGACCCAGTACTTC. Translated: CASSPGTSGETQYF.

The CDR3 sequence is CASSIGLAGGTKETQYF. CDR3 DNA sequence: TGTGCCAGTAGTATCGGACTAGCGGGGGGCACTAAAGAGACCCAGTACTTC. The V call is TRBV19, the J call TRBJ2-5, with TRBD2 matching over 14 bases. The V and J ends lost 3 bases and 3 bases, in that order; junction bases with no gene match: 6. Per germline, CDR1 LNHDA and CDR2 SQIVND (reference sequence). The length of the CDR3 is 17 residues.

The chain couples TRBV19 to TRBJ2-7; a weak D match, TRBD2 (6 bases). This CDR3 contains 12 residues. The V gene's germline CDR1 is LNHDA and CDR2 SQIVND (reference sequence). V was pared by 1 base and J by 8 bases, with 9 bases between. The CDR3: CASSIGAGQQYF. DNA of the CDR3: TGTGCCAGTAGTATAGGGGCGGGACAGCAGTACTTC.